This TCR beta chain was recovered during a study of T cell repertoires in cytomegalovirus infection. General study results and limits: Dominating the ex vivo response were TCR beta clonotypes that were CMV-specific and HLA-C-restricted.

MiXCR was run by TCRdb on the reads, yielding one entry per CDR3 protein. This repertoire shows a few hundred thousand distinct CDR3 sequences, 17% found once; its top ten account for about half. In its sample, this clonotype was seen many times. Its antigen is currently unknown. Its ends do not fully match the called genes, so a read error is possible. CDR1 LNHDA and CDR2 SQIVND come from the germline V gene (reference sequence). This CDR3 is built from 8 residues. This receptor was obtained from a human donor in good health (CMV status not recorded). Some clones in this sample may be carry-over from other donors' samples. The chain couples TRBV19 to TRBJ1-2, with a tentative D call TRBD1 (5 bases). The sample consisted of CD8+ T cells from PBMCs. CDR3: CASAGGNF. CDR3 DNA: TGTGCCAGTGCTGGGGGGAACTTC.